This T cell receptor beta chain was recorded in a study of CD8 T cells in ankylosing spondylitis. General study results and limits: A TCR beta motif of roughly 8 highly homologous variants seemed to mark ankylosing spondylitis blood.

Many counts were recorded for this clonotype. Its target is unknown. Each CDR3 protein gets one entry after TCRdb re-called the 5' RACE reads with MiXCR. The table shows about 92,000 distinct CDR3 sequences, with 8.5% to 9% occurring only once. V shed 5 bases, J shed 4 bases, and the junction held 7 bases outside the gene matches. The germline CDR1 and CDR2 sequences are SQVTM and ANQGSEA. This CDR3 has 14 residues. This TCR was sampled from a male donor with ankylosing spondylitis or in good health (not recorded which). This chain links TRBV29-1 with TRBJ2-3; 9 nucleotides agree with TRBD2. The sample comprised blood, either unsorted or a sorted T cell fraction (not recorded which). In nucleotides, the CDR3 is TGCAGCGTTTCTGAAGCGGGGGGTTCAGATACGCAGTATTTT. It codes for CSVSEAGGSDTQYF.